What follows describes a single T cell receptor (beta chain). These data are taken from a study of blood T cell repertoires in COVID-19. Between the trimmed V and J ends, which lost 2 bases and 1 base, there was a span of 9 bases. Germline lookup yields CDR1 SGDLS and CDR2 YYNGEE. This CDR3 is built from 14 residues. The method was immunoSEQ multiplex PCR; TCRdb's version includes in-frame clones alone and lacks a portion of them. The sample gives just over 650,000 clones, just under 90% of which show up once; over 0.2% is in the top ten. This sequence joins TRBV9 and TRBJ2-5; no reliable D call. The sample consisted of peripheral blood. The receptor was derived from a woman between 18 and 29 years old with acute or convalescent COVID-19. In DNA form, the CDR3 reads TGTGCCAGCAGCGTCTTTGCGTCCCAAGAGACCCAGTACTTC. As protein: CASSVFASQETQYF.